This passage covers 5 T cell receptor beta chains from one sample sequenced in a study of cytomegalovirus exposure and HLA in healthy donors. PCR involved 60 Vbeta and 13 Jbeta primers. Libraries were prepared by immunoSEQ multiplex PCR; TCRdb keeps only in-frame clonotypes and omits some of them. The sample comprises about 200,000 clones, over 65% of which are singletons, and 1.5% to 2% rests with the top ten. The sample taken for sequencing was PBMCs. The receptor set was obtained from a woman aged 25 to 39 in good health and CMV-seronegative.

The chain links TRBV9 to TRBJ1-6; no clear D gene. CDR3 length equals 15 residues. Trimming pared 0 bases from V and 0 bases from J, leaving 4 bases between. Germline lookup yields CDR1 SGDLS and CDR2 YYNGEE. CDR3 nucleotides: TGTGCCAGCAGCGTAGGCAGCTCCTATAATTCACCCCTCCACTTT. This sequence encodes CASSVGSSYNSPLHF.

V gene TRBV5-1 combines with J gene TRBJ2-1, with TRBD1 matching 9 bases. With 4 bases clipped from V and 0 bases from J, the junction kept 2 bases outside the gene matches. Germline CDR1 is SGHRS and CDR2 is YFSETQ. This CDR3 is built from 15 residues. The CDR3 nucleotides read TGCGCCAGCAGCGACAGGGGGAGCTCCTACAATGAGCAGTTCTTC. Protein: CASSDRGSSYNEQFF.

A few counts support this clone. V and J are TRBV7-9 and TRBJ2-1, with D perhaps TRBD2 (6 bases). Germline CDR1 is SEHNR and CDR2 is FQNEAQ (reference sequence). This CDR3 is built from 16 residues. Trimming took off 5 bases at V and 7 bases at J, with 21 bases between the two ends. This chain's CDR3 is CASSPPAGLRGNEQFF. Here the CDR3 DNA reads TGTGCCAGCAGCCCCCCGGCGGGATTGAGAGGTAATGAGCAGTTCTTC. Together with reference TRBV7-9 and TRBJ2-1, the CDR3 gives the full variable domain: DTGVSQNPRHKITKRGQNVTFRCDPISEHNRLYWYRQTLGQGPEFLTYFQNEAQLEKSRLLSDRFSAERPKGSFSTLEIQRTEQGDSAMYLCASSPPAGLRGNEQFFGPGTRLTVL.

This clone was counted a few times. The CDR3 sequence is CASSLSRGDEQFF. The CDR3, as DNA: TGTGCCAGCAGCTTAAGCAGGGGGGATGAGCAGTTCTTC. The chain links TRBV7-3 to TRBJ2-1; a possible D gene is TRBD1 (7 bases). Germline lookup yields CDR1 SGHTA and CDR2 FQGTGA. V lost 1 base and J 8 bases, leaving 9 bases between the germline ends. The length of the CDR3 is 13 residues.

The chain links TRBV7-3 to TRBJ2-1; 9 nucleotides align to TRBD2. The CDR3 has 16 residues. V shed 4 bases and J 9 bases; nucleotides not matched to a gene: 13. The germline gives CDR1 SGHTA, CDR2 FQGTGA. CDR3 sequence: CASSSRGGRATSEQFF. CDR3 nucleotides: TGTGCCAGCAGCTCCAGGGGCGGGAGGGCCACTAGTGAGCAGTTCTTC.